The clone carrying this T cell receptor (beta chain) was counted only a few times. Its antigen is unidentified. The CDR3 has 15 residues. Germline assignment: CDR1 SGDLS and CDR2 YYNGEE. The V end was cut by 4 bases, the J end by 6 bases, with 17 bases between. The data originate from a study of cytotoxic CD8 clonotypes in ibrutinib-treated CLL. Broader study findings: T-cell clonality at baseline went above that of age-matched healthy donors and rose and fell with circulating CD8+ T-cell counts.

With sequencing, the targeted depth ranged from 1 in 200,000 to 1 in 1 million T cells. Clones were read by immunoSEQ multiplex PCR, and TCRdb kept only the in-frame ones, dropping some. The sample carries some 47,000 clones, roughly 57% recorded once. This TCR was recovered from a human donor with chronic lymphocytic leukemia. This sequence joins TRBV9 and TRBJ1-5, with D possibly being TRBD1 (5 bases). This specimen was PBMCs, taken after 24 months of ibrutinib treatment. The CDR3 DNA is TGTGCCAGCAGCACGGGCAAGGGGATGGGTCAGCCCCAGCATTTT. This codes for CASSTGKGMGQPQHF.